What follows describes a single T cell receptor beta chain. The sample holds a few counts of this clonotype. Its antigen is currently not known. Within one base of it there is no much larger clone, and no base qualities were kept. Sequencing relied on an Illumina NovaSeq 6000. TCRalpha and TCRbeta cDNA libraries were built by 5'RACE with constant-segment primers, adding sample barcodes and unique molecular identifiers. RNA was extracted from every sample with Trizol reagent. Amplification of the libraries took two PCR steps, and the second step added a second sample barcode plus Illumina TruSeq adapters. Libraries were sequenced on an Illumina NovaSeq with 2 x 150 bp paired-end reads. Regarding the original processing steps: The reads were demultiplexed and collapsed into UMI-guided consensus sequences using migec v1.2.7. With mixcr v2.1.11, UMI consensuses were aligned to TRA and TRB V and J templates and assembled into clonotypes. Clonotypes were classified as expanded or contracted when called significant by both edgeR and NoisET, with noise models trained on biological replicates. For edgeR calls, a false discovery rate-adjusted p below 0.01 and a log2 fold-change threshold of 1 were applied. As an exploratory analysis of dynamics, max-normalized trajectories of the 1000 most abundant clonotypes were examined with PCA combined with hierarchical clustering. Separately sequenced CD4+ and CD8+ repertoires were used to assign a CD4 or CD8 phenotype to each responding clone. The public sequencing data were trimmed at Q25 with fastp and processed into clonotypes with MiXCR by TCRdb, which kept only in-frame beta chains. Every CDR3 protein is listed once, alongside the most common genes and DNA of its rows. The V and J calls reflect TCRdb's pipeline rather than the authors' work. The sample contains under 650,000 distinct CDR3 sequences, roughly 17% of them found a single time. The ten largest clones represent approximately 12% of the sample.

This sample stems from a study of T-cell memory formation after mild COVID-19 listed by TCRdb under 2021. Describing the broader study: TCR sequence clusters from the two donors were largely donor specific. In two donors, T-cell clones that expanded and contracted after mild COVID-19 were followed by sequencing TCRalpha and TCRbeta repertoires longitudinally. The cohort was made up of two young adult volunteers, one female and one male, who were previously healthy.

The full study reports these points: From day 15 to 85, contracting clones showed balanced CD4/CD8 phenotypes, whereas a second wave of clones that expanded from day 15 to 37 leaned towards CD4+. Contracting CD4+ clones were located mainly in the CM and EM memory subsets, whereas CD8+ clones were found to be enriched in EMRA. The study included only a couple of mild cases, and larger cohorts that include severe cases with pre-infection samples were judged to be necessary. Some responding clones were found in pre-infection memory, which suggests that pre-existing cross-reactive memory T cells took part in the SARS-CoV-2 response. Whether the second-wave clones peaking on day 37 were SARS-CoV-2 specific was not confirmed.

The CDR3 covers 15 residues, taking in both the cysteine and the phenylalanine. The retained sequence is limited to the CDR3, 45 bases, with the frame set at the first base. Reading the germline V gene gives CDR1 KGHSH and CDR2 LQKENI. Trimming accounts for 0 bases at V and 6 bases at J, while the number of junction bases matched to no gene is 6. Ficoll-Paque density gradient centrifugation was used to isolate PBMCs. The sequenced sample was PBMCs or a T cell subset sorted from them (not recorded which). The clonotype originates from an adult woman who had mild COVID-19 (a few samples of this study predate the infection). The sample titles of this study are shuffled in the database, so cell type and time point are left out; the donor was told from shared clones. The chain is encoded by TRBV18 joined to TRBJ2-7; 9 nucleotides in the junction match TRBD2. CDR3 reads: CASSPPGLALLEQYF. The DNA sequence follows: TGTGCCAGCTCACCACCAGGACTAGCGCTACTCGAGCAGTACTTC.